This T cell receptor (beta chain) was retrieved from a study of CD8+CD57+ T cells in acquired aplastic anemia. Whole-study results and caveats: It was found that under 30 CD8+ CDR3 sequences were shared between patients and controls. Patients had CD8+CD57+ cells showing lower diversity than total CD4+ and CD8+ pools.

Genomic DNA templated the TCR beta VDJ and CDR3 profiling. TCRdb reanalysed the reads using MiXCR and keeps one entry per CDR3 protein. The sample lists about 21,000 distinct CDR3 sequences, around 40% occurring once. Individuals selected for sequencing had exhibited CD8+CD57+ cell expansion on flow cytometry. Sequence data were also generated for CD8+CD57+ effector memory cells from about 15% of the 12 patients. Each patient had severe acquired aplastic anemia. Untreated patients provided the blood samples, with no therapy given before sampling. This clonotype was seen a handful of times. No antigen is known for it. In germline, CDR1 is SGHRS, CDR2 YFSETQ. CDR3 length equals 14 residues. Trimming cost V 4 bases and J 5 bases, with 15 bases left between them.

The source is a human donor with aplastic anemia. The sequenced material came from CD8+CD57+ T cells sorted from PBMCs. Subset of the sample: bead-enriched CD8+CD57+ effector memory T cells from SAA patients. This chain uses TRBV5-1 with TRBJ2-5; D is tentatively TRBD1 or TRBD2 (5 bases each). The CDR3 protein is CASSVGLKGETQYF. CDR3 DNA sequence: TGCGCCAGCAGCGTCGGACTTAAGGGGGAGACCCAGTACTTC.